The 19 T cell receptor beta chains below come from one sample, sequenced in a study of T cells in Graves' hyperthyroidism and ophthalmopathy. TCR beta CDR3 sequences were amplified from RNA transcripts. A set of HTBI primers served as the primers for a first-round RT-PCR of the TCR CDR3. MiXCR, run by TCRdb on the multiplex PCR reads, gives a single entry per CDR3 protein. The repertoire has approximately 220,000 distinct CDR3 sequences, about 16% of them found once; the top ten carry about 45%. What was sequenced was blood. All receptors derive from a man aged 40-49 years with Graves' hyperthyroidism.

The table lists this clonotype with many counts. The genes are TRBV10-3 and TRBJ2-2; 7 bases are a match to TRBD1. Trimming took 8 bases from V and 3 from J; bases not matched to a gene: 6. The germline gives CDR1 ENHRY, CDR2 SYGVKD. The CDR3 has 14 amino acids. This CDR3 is CAIRGQRDTGELFF. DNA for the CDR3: TGTGCCATCCGGGGACAGAGGGACACCGGGGAGCTGTTTTTT.

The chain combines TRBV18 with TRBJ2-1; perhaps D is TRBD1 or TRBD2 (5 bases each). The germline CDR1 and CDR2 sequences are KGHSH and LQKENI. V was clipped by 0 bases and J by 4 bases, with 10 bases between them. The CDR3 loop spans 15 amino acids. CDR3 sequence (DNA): TGTGCCAGCTCACCACCGGGGCCGGGATACAATGAGCAGTTCTTC. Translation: CASSPPGPGYNEQFF.

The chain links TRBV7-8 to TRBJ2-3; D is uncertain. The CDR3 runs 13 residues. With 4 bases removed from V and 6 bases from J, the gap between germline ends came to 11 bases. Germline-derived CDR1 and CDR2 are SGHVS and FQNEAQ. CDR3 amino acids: CASSSRTWDTQYF. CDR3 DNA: TGTGCCAGCAGCTCGCGAACATGGGATACGCAGTATTTT.

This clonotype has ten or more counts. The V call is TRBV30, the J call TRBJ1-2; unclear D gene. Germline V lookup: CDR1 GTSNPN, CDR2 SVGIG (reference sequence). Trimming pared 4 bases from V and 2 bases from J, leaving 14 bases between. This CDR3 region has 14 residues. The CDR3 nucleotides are TGTGCCTGGACCGCGGGGAGCGGCAACTATGGCTACACCTTC. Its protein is CAWTAGSGNYGYTF.

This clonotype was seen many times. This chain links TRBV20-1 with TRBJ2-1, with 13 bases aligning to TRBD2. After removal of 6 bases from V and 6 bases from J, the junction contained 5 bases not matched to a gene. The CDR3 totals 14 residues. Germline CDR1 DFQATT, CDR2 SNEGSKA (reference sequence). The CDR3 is CSAGLAGTGNEQFF. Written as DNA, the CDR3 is TGCAGTGCGGGACTAGCGGGGACAGGCAATGAGCAGTTCTTC.

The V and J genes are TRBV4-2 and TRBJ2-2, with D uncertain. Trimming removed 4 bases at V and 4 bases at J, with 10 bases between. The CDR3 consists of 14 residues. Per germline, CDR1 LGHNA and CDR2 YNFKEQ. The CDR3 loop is CASSRFSPTGELFF. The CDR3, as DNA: TGTGCCAGCAGCCGTTTTAGCCCCACCGGGGAGCTGTTTTTT.

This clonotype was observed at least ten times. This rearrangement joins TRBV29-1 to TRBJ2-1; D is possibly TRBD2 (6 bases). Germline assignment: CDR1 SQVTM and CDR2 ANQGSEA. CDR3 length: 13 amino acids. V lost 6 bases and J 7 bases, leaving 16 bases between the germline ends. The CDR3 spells CSVEPGDGNEQFF. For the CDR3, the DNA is TGCAGCGTGGAGCCGGGGGACGGGAATGAGCAGTTCTTC.

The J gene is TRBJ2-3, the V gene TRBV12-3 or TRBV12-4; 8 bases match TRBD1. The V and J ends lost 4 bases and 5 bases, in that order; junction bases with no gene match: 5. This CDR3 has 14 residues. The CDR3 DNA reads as TGTGCCAGCAGTTCGACAGGGGCAGGAGATACGCAGTATTTT. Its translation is CASSSTGAGDTQYF.

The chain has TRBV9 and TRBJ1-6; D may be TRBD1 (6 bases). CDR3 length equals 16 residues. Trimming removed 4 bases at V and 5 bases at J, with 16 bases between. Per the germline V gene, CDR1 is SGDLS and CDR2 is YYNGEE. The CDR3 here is CASSYQRGGDNSPLHF. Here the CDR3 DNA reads TGTGCCAGCAGCTACCAGAGGGGGGGAGATAATTCACCCCTCCACTTT. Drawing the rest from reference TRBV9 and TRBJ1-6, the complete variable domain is DSGVTQTPKHLITATGQRVTLRCSPRSGDLSVYWYQQSLDQGLQFLIQYYNGEERAKGNILERFSAQQFPDLHSELNLSSLELGDSALYFCASSYQRGGDNSPLHFGNGTRLTVT.

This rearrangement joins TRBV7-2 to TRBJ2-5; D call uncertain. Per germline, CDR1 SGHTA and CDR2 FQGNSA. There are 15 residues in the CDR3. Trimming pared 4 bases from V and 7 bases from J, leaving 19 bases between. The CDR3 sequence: CASSSASARVGTQYF. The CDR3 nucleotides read TGTGCCAGCAGCTCGGCCTCGGCTAGGGTTGGGACCCAGTACTTC.

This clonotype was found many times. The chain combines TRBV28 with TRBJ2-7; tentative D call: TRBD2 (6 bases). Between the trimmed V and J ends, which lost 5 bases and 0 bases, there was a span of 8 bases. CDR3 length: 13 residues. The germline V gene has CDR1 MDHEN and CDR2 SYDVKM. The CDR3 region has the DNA TGTGCCAGCAGTCCGGGAGCCTCCTACGAGCAGTACTTC. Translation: CASSPGASYEQYF.

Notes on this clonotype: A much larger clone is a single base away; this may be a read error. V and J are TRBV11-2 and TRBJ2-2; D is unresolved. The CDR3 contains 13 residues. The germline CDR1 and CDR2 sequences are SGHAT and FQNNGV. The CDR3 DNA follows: TGTGCCAGCAGCTTAGACTACACCAGGGAGCTGTTTTTT. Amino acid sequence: CASSLDYTRELFF.

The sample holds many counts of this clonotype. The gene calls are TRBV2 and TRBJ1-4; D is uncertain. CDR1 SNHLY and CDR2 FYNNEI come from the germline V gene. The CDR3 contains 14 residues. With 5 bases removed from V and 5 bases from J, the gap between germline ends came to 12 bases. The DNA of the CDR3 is TGTGCCAGCAGTAGGACGGCCAACAATGAAAAACTGTTTTTT. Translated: CASSRTANNEKLFF.

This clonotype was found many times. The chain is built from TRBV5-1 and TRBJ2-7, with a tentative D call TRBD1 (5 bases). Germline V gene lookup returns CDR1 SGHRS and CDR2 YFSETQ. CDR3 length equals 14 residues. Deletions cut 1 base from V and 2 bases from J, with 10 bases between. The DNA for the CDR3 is TGCGCCAGCAGCTTGAGGGCAGGGCCCTACGAGCAGTACTTC. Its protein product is CASSLRAGPYEQYF.

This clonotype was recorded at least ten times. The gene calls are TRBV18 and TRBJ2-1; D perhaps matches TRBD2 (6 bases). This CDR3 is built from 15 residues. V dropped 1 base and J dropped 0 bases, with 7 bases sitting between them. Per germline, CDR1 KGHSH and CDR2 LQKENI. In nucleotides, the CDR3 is TGTGCCAGCTCACCACTCGGGAGCTCCTACAATGAGCAGTTCTTC. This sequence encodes CASSPLGSSYNEQFF.

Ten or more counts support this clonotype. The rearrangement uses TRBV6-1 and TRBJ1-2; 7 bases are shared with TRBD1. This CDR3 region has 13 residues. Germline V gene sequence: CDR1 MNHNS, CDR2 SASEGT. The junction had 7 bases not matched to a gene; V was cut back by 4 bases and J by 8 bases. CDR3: CASSGTGARGYTF. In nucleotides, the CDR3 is TGTGCCAGCAGTGGAACAGGGGCGCGGGGCTACACCTTC.

CDR3 sequence reads: CSARDSGGRTSYEQYF. Written as DNA, the CDR3 is TGCAGTGCTAGAGATTCTGGCGGGCGGACCTCCTACGAGCAGTACTTC. The chain joins TRBV20-1 to TRBJ2-7; TRBD2 might be the D (5 bases). In germline, CDR1 is DFQATT, CDR2 SNEGSKA (reference sequence). Deletions cut 0 bases from V and 0 bases from J, with 15 bases between. The CDR3 is 16 residues long.

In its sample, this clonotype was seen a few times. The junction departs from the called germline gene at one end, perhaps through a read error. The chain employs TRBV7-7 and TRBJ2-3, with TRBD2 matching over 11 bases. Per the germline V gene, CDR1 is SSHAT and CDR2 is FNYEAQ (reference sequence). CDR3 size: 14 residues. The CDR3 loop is CASSPTSGVDTQYF. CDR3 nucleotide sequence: TGTGCTAGCAGCCCGACTAGCGGGGTGGATACGCAGTATTTT.

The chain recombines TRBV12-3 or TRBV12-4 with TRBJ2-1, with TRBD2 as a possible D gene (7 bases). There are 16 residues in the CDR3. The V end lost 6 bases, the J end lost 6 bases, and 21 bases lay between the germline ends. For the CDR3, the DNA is TGTGCCAGCAGCCCGGAGCGGAGGGGGGGTTTCAATGAGCAGTTCTTC. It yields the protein CASSPERRGGFNEQFF.